The source of this T cell receptor (beta chain) is a study of PD-1 blockade in classical Hodgkin lymphoma (dated by TCRdb to 2020 to 2021). Concerning the study at large: Nivolumab dosing was 3 mg/kg intravenously every 2 weeks, continuing until either disease progression or unacceptable toxicity. The study used TCR beta sequencing and CyTOF to define a peripheral blood immune signature of response to PD-1 blockade in classical Hodgkin lymphoma.

General findings and caveats noted by the study authors: A significant rise by C4D1 was seen in CD4+ but not CD8+ TCR diversity (p=0.0027 vs p=0.16), with the rise being most apparent in complete responders (p=0.02). Patients starting nivolumab less than 1 year after ASCT had lower diversity and were excluded from later analyses to avoid confounding by immune reconstitution. Baseline diversity similar to that of newly diagnosed patients was observed in trial patients achieving complete response, whereas significantly lower diversity was observed in partial responders and progressors. Only a single clinical trial cohort was studied, and what caused the repertoire differences, possibly disease activity or prior therapy, remained undefined. Baseline TCR diversity was reported as lower in newly diagnosed patients than in healthy donors, and lower still in relapsed/refractory patients.

In regard to this clone: The clone's antigen remains unknown. No much larger clone exists at a distance of one base, and base qualities are not known.

This specimen's time point label, per the study, means: cycle 1 day 1 (C1D1), immediately before nivolumab initiation. All trial patients had relapsed after autologous stem cell transplantation, with cohorts A, B and C differing in prior brentuximab vedotin exposure. The trial cohort was composed of around 60 patients with relapsed/refractory classical Hodgkin lymphoma, for whom complete response, partial response or progressive disease was recorded as best overall response. Single-agent nivolumab was administered to trial patients in the multi-cohort phase II CheckMate 205 trial. Best overall response was determined by an independent review committee according to the 2007 International Working Group response criteria. PBMCs from the trial were collected at three points: immediately before nivolumab initiation (C1D1), and during therapy at cycle 2 day 1 and cycle 4 day 1. Peripheral blood was collected in 8 mL Vacutainer Cell Preparation Tubes, from which PBMCs were isolated by centrifugation and then cryopreserved.

Genomic DNA was extracted with the Qiagen DNeasy kit from unsorted PBMCs and from negatively selected CD4+ and CD8+ fractions. TCR beta CDR3 regions were subjected to amplification by immunoSEQ multiplex PCR with primers that anneal to V and J segments. A synthetic immune receptor repertoire was used to minimize amplification bias, and remaining bias was computationally removed after sequencing. The original methods were these. Repertoire diversity was quantified as the Shannon entropy index using custom Python scripts. The unsorted, CD4+ and CD8+ repertoires were each analyzed separately, with the exception of combined analyses, where CD4+ and CD8+ sequences were merged in silico. Clonal expansion was defined as a frequency increase of at least 2-fold after treatment compared with C1D1, and clones undetected at baseline were assigned a pseudocount of 0.5. Singleton clones were defined as clones with 0 or 1 copy at C1D1, and non-singleton clones were defined as clones with 2 or more copies. Clones expanded in unsorted samples were labelled as CD4+, CD8+ or unknown by matching protein sequences in sorted samples from the same patient. Wilcoxon tests on paired samples were used to test changes in diversity from C1D1 to C4D1. TCRdb took over this immuneACCESS table, retaining in-frame rearrangements with V and J assigned. Such tables are incomplete; in checked studies, under half of the missing clones stem from an unresolved V gene, and the remainder is unexplained. V and J calls and clone size are given by that table; D and trimming were obtained from the DNA. The sample profile shows roughly 15,000 clones; 55% to 70% of them were found once. The top ten clonotypes cover around a tenth of the sample.

The germline V gene supplies CDR1 SGHVS and CDR2 FQNEAQ. Reading from cysteine to phenylalanine, the CDR3 counts 14 amino acids. The kept DNA is CDR3 alone, 42 bases in frame from the first base. At the junction V is shortened by 1 base and J by 5 bases; bases outside the gene matches: 5. This chain is built from TRBV7-8 and TRBJ2-7, with 7 junctional bases fitting TRBD2. The origin of this receptor is a human donor with classical Hodgkin lymphoma. The sequenced sample was peripheral blood mononuclear cells (PBMCs), obtained at baseline. CDR3 sequence: CASSLGAGTNEQYF. The nucleotides are TGTGCCAGCAGCTTAGGGGCAGGGACTAACGAGCAGTACTTC.